This TCR beta chain was sequenced during a study of human T cells and chemical hapten exposure. Overall study context: Patients, a majority of them female, were diagnosed with alopecia areata, totalis or universalis.

The library attached unique molecular identifiers to individual cDNA molecules. MiXCR, run by TCRdb on the RACE reads, gives a single entry per CDR3 protein. The profile shows about 110,000 distinct CDR3 sequences, under 35% of them singletons. The time point was: patch test 3, about 24 weeks after DPC sensitization. Treatment in this sample: therapeutic diphenylcyclopropenone sensitization with weekly scalp DPC. The table lists this clonotype with a few counts. The junction had 3 bases not matched to a gene; V was cut back by 0 bases and J by 3 bases. Germline V gene sequence: CDR1 SGHRS, CDR2 YFSETQ. The CDR3 is 15 amino acids.

The material was whole blood, obtained in connection with sensitization to the hapten diphenylcyclopropenone (DPC). This chain uses TRBV5-1 with TRBJ2-5; 9 bases are shared with TRBD1. This sequence originates from a man aged 40-49 years with alopecia areata. Some clones in this sample may be carry-over from other donors' samples. The CDR3 sequence is CASSLGTGDEETQYF. As DNA, the CDR3 is TGCGCCAGCAGCTTGGGGACAGGGGATGAAGAGACCCAGTACTTC.